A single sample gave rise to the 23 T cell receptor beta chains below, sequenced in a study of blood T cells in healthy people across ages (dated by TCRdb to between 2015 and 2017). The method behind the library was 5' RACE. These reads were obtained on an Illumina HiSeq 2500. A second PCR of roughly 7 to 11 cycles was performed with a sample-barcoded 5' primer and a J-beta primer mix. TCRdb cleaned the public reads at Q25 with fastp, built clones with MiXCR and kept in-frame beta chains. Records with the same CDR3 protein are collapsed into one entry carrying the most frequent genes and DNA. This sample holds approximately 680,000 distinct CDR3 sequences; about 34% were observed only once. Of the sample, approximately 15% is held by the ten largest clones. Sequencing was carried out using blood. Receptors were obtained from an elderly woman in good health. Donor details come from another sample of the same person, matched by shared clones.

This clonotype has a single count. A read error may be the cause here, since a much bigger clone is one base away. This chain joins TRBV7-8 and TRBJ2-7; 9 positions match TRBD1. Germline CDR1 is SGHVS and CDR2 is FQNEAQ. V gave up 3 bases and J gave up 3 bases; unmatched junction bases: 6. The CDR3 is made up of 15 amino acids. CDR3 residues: CASSFMRDRVYEQYF. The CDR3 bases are TGTGCCAGCAGCTTTATGCGGGACAGGGTCTACGAGCAGTACTTC.

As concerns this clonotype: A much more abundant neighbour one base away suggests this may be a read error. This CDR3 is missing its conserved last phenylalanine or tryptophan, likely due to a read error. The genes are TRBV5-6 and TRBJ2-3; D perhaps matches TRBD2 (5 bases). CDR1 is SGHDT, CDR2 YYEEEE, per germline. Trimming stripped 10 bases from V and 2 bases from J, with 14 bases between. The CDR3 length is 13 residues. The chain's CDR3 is CAGAERFTDTQYL. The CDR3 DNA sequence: TGTGCCGGCGCGGAGCGGTTCACAGATACGCAGTATTTA.

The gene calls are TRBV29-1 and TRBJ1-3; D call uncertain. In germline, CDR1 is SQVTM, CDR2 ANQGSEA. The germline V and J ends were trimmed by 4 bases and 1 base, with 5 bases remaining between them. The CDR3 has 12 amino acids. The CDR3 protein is CSVGGSGNTIYF. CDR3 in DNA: TGCAGCGTTGGGGGATCTGGAAACACCATATATTTT.

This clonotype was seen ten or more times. The CDR3 protein is CASSLVRGRPDTQYF. CDR3 nucleotides: TGTGCCAGCAGCTTAGTGCGGGGAAGACCAGATACGCAGTATTTT. The rearrangement joins TRBV7-9 to TRBJ2-3; TRBD2 might be the D (6 bases). This CDR3 has 15 residues. The V end was cut by 1 base, the J end by 4 bases, with 12 bases between. From germline, CDR1 is SEHNR and CDR2 FQNEAQ (reference sequence).

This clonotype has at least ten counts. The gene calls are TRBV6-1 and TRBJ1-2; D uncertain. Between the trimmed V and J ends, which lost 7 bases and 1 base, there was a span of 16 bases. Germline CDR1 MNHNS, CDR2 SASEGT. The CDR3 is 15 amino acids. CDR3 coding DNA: TGTGCCAGCATGGGGAGCCGTCCACTTAACTATGGCTACACCTTC. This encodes CASMGSRPLNYGYTF.

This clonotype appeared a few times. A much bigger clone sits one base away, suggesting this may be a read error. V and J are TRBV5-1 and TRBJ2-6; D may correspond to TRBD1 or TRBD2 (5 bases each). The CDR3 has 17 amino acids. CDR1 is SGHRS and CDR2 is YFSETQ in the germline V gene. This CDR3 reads CASSPGGPVPGANVRTF. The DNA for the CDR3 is TGCGCCAGCAGCCCCGGAGGTCCAGTACCTGGGGCCAACGTCCGGACTTTC.

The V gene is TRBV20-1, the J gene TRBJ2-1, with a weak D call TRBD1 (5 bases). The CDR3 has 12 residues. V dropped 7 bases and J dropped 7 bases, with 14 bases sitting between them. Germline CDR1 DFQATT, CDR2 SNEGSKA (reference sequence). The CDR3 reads CSVSRDCNEQFF. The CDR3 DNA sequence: TGCAGTGTCAGCAGGGATTGTAATGAGCAGTTCTTC.

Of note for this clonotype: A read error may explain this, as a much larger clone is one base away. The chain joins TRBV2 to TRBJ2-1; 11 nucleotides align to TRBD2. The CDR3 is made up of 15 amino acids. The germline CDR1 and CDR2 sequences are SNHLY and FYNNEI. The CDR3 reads CASTVAGGPYDEQFF. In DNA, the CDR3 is TGTGCCAGCACCGTAGCGGGGGGGCCCTACGATGAGCAGTTCTTC.

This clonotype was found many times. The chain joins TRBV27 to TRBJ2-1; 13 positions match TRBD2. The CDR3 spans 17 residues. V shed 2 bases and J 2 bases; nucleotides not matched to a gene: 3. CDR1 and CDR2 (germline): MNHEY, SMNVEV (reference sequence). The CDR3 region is CASSLLTSGGAYNEQFF. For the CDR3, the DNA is TGTGCCAGCAGTTTACTAACTAGCGGGGGGGCCTACAATGAGCAGTTCTTC.

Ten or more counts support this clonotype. CDR3 nucleotide sequence: TGCGCCAGCGGTACAGGGGAGAACACAGATACGCAGTATTTT. This translates into CASGTGENTDTQYF. The chain has TRBV5-1 and TRBJ2-3; 7 nucleotides line up with TRBD1. Germline V gene lookup returns CDR1 SGHRS and CDR2 YFSETQ. The J segment lost 2 bases and the V segment lost 7 bases, leaving 7 bases of the junction unmatched. This CDR3 has 14 amino acids.

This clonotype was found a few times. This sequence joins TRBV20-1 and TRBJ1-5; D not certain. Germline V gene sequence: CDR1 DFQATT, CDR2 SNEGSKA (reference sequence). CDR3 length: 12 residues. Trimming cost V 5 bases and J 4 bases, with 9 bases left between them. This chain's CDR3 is CSASLGNQPQHF. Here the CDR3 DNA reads TGCAGTGCTTCCCTCGGGAATCAGCCCCAGCATTTT.

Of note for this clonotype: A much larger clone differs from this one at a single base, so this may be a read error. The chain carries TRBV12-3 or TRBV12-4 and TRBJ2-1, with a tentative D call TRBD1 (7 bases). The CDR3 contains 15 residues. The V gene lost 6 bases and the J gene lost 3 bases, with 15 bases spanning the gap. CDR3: CASRPGGQYYNEQFF. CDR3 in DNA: TGTGCCAGCAGGCCCGGGGGACAGTACTACAATGAGCAGTTCTTC.

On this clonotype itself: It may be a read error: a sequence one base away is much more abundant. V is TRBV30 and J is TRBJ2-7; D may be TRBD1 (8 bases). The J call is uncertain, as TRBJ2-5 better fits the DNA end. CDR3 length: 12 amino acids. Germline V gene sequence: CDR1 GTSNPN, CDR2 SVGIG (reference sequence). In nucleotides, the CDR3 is TGTGTCTGGAGCGGGACAGGAGAGACCCAGTACTTC. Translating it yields CVWSGTGETQYF.

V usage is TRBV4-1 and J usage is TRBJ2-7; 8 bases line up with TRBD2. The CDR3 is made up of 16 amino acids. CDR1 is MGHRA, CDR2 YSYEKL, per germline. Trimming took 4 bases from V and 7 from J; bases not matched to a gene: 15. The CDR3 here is CASSPPLAGPVGEQYF. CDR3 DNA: TGCGCCAGCAGCCCGCCCTTAGCGGGGCCGGTGGGGGAGCAGTACTTC.

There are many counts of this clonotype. Here the CDR3 DNA reads TGTGCCAGCAGCTTGGGTACGACAGGGGGAAATCAGCCCCAGCATTTT. Translating gives CASSLGTTGGNQPQHF. This chain connects TRBV5-5 to TRBJ1-5, with TRBD1 matching over 9 bases. Germline V gives CDR1 SGHKS, CDR2 YYEKEE (reference sequence). Germline trimming cut 0 bases from V and 4 bases from J; bases unmatched to any gene: 5. This CDR3 spans 16 amino acids.

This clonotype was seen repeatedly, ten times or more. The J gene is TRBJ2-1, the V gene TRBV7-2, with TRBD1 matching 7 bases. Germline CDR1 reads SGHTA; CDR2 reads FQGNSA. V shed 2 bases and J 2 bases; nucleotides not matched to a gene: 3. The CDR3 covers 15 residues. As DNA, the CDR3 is TGTGCCAGCAGCTTAACGGGACAGACCTACAATGAGCAGTTCTTC. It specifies CASSLTGQTYNEQFF.

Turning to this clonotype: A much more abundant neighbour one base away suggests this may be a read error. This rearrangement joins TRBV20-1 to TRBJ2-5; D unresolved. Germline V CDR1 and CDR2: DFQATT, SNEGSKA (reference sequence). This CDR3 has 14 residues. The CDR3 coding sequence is TGCGGTGCTAGTATGTTAGGCCTACAAGAGACCCAGTACTTC. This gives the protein CGASMLGLQETQYF.

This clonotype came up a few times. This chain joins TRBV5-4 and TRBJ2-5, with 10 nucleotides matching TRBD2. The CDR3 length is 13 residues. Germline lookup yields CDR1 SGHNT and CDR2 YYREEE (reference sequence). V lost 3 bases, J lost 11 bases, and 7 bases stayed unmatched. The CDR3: CASSSGLAREQYF. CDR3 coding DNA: TGTGCCAGCAGCTCGGGACTAGCGAGAGAGCAGTACTTC.

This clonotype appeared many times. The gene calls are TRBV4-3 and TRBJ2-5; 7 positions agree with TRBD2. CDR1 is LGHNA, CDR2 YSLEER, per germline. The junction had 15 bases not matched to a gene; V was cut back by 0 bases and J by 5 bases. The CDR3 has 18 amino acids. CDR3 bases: TGCGCCAGCAGCCAAGAGGTGGGATCCGGGCGGGGGACGGAGACCCAGTACTTC. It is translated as CASSQEVGSGRGTETQYF.

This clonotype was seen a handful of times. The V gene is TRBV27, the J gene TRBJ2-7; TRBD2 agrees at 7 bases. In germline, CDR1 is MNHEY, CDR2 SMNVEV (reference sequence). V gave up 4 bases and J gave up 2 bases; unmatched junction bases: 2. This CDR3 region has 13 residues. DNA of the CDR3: TGTGCCAGCAGTTGGGGGGGACCCTACGAGCAGTACTTC. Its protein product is CASSWGGPYEQYF.

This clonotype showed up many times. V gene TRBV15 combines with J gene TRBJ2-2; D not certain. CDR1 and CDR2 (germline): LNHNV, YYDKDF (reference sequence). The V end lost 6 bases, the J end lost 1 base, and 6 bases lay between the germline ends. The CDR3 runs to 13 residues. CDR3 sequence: CATRGLNTGELFF. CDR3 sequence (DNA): TGTGCCACCAGGGGTCTGAACACCGGGGAGCTGTTTTTT.

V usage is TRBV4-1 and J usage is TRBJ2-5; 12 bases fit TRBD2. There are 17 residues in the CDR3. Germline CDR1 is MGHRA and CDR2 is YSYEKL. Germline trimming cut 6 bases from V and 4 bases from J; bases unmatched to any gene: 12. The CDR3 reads CASRPIEPGLAGETQYF. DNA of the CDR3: TGCGCCAGCAGACCCATAGAACCGGGACTAGCGGGAGAGACCCAGTACTTC.

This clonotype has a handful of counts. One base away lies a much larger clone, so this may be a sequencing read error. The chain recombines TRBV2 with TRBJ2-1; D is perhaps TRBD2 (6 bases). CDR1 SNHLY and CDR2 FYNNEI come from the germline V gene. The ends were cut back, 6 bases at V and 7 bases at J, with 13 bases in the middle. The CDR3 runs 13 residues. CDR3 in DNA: TGTGCCAGCAGGGAAAGGAGGGTTAATGAGCAGTTCTTC. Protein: CASRERRVNEQFF. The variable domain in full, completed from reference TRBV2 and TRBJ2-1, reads EPEVTQTPSHQVTQMGQEVILRCVPISNHLYFYWYRQILGQKVEFLVSFYNNEISEKSEIFDDQFSVERPDGSNFTLKIRSTKLEDSAMYFCASRERRVNEQFFGPGTRLTVL.